The present T cell receptor (beta chain) was sequenced within a study of T cell repertoires in cytomegalovirus infection (dated 2019 in TCRdb). Turning to the overall study: Donor HLA type was relevant to the analysis, because carriage of CMV infection together with the matching HLA type was indicated by public TCR beta signatures.

What the work shows at the level of the full study, not this receptor alone: Carriers of CMV infection plus the relevant HLA type were discriminated by the cumulative frequency of public TCR beta family members in the study cohort and in an independent roughly 400-donor cohort. The ex vivo response was dominated by HLA-C-restricted CMV-specific TCR beta clonotypes, which also provided the single most frequent clonotype in two of eight donors.

This clonotype was detected only a few times. It has no known antigen specificity. It has no much larger one-base neighbor in the sample; base qualities were not kept. From the cysteine through the phenylalanine, the CDR3 covers 15 amino acids. Left in the record is the CDR3 DNA by itself, 45 bases read in frame from the first base. CDR1 is given as LGHNA and CDR2 as YNFKEQ, both from the germline V gene. After removal of 4 bases from V and 13 bases from J, the junction retains 11 bases not matched to a gene. The sequencer was an Illumina HiSeq 1500. Using fastp trimming at Q25 and MiXCR clonotype assembly, TCRdb reanalyzed the public sequencing data and kept in-frame beta chains. Here each entry gathers all rows of one CDR3 protein and keeps the most common genes and DNA. In this sample the table shows approximately 100,000 distinct CDR3 sequences, about 25% of which occur a single time. The ten biggest clones cover roughly 43% of the sample.

The origin of this receptor is a human donor in good health (CMV status not recorded). Some clones in this sample may be carry-over from other donors' samples. The sequenced sample was CD8+ T cells from PBMCs. The chain is made from TRBV4-2 and TRBJ2-1, with TRBD2 matching 12 junction bases. In nucleotide form, the sequence is TGTGCCAGCAGCCCCACCCAGACTAGCGGGAGCCCTCAGTTCTTC. This codes for CASSPTQTSGSPQFF.